Sequencing of this TCR beta chain was carried out in a study of response to subunit inactivated influenza vaccine. TCRdb re-analysed the RT-PCR reads in MiXCR, keeping a single row per CDR3 protein. The sample holds under 550,000 distinct CDR3 sequences, 6% to 9% seen once. The table lists this clonotype with a few counts. V trimming: 5 bases; J trimming: 4 bases; junction bases outside the gene matches: 11. From germline, CDR1 is LGHNA and CDR2 YNFKEQ. The CDR3 has 16 amino acids. V is TRBV4-2 and J is TRBJ2-1; 7 nucleotides match TRBD2. The sequencing here drew on PBMCs from blood, taken about 24 months after vaccination. The receptor's source is a man between 45 and 75 years old who received an inactivated influenza vaccine. CDR3 coding DNA: TGTGCCAGCAGCTCCGAGTGGCCTAGCGGTTACAATGAGCAGTTCTTC. Translated: CASSSEWPSGYNEQFF.